The clone carrying this T cell receptor (beta chain) was seen a single time. Its antigen remains unidentified. Random hexamers were used to reverse transcribe the RNA input (about 0.5 to 1 ug). The method of amplification for TCR beta CDR3 was immunoSEQ multiplex PCR, covering 54 Vbeta and 13 Jbeta. TCRdb redid the calling of the immunoSEQ multiplex PCR reads with MiXCR, one entry per CDR3 protein. The sample lists around 280,000 distinct CDR3 sequences; 92% were seen once. This sample was included in a study of CD8 T cells in Susac syndrome. Study-wide results and limits: The study recognized that the number of individuals in its TCR sequencing and HLA analysis was relatively small.

In blood CD8+ and CD4+ T cells, TCR beta underwent sequencing. In contrast to the negatively isolated CD8+ and CD4+ T cells, TEMRA cells were FACS-enriched. This CDR3 contains 13 residues. Germline CDR1 SQVTM, CDR2 ANQGSEA. Trimming stripped 4 bases from V and 1 base from J, with 11 bases between. The sample taken for sequencing was CD4+ T cells from PBMCs. This chain connects TRBV29-1 to TRBJ2-7; D unclear. This TCR was recovered from a human donor with multiple sclerosis. The CDR3 DNA sequence: TGCAGCGTTGTCCAGGACCCTTCCTACGAGCAGTACTTC. Its translation: CSVVQDPSYEQYF.